These T cell receptor beta chains were read from a single sample in a study of T cell repertoires in aging, cancer and after chemotherapy. TCRdb reanalysed the multiplex PCR reads using MiXCR and keeps one entry per CDR3 protein. The sample includes 6,000 to 8,000 distinct CDR3 sequences, 20% to 25% of them seen just once. Sequencing input: blood. The origin of the receptors is a human donor with a blood cancer. Each CDR3 is given with its conserved first and last residue. D genes are given only for firm matches. The size of a clone is reported for some rows only, either as once, few or many, or as a class for expanded clones.

clone_size d_call j_call v_call cdr3_nt cdr3_aa
NA NA TRBJ1-2 TRBV28 TGTGCCAGCAGACCACAGACAGCCAACTATGGCTACACCTTC CASRPQTANYGYTF
medium-sized TRBD1 TRBJ2-6 TRBV27 TGTGCCAGCAGTTTATCGGGTACAGGGGCCCTCTCTGGGGCCAACGTCCTGACTTTC CASSLSGTGALSGANVLTF
medium-sized NA TRBJ2-1 TRBV15 TGTGCCACCAGCAGAGATTTAAAGGCGACAGCATTCAATGAGCAGTTCTTC CATSRDLKATAFNEQFF
NA NA TRBJ1-1 TRBV5-1 TGCGCCAGCAGCTCCCCGACAGGAGGGAGTGGGGTGAACACTGAAGCTTTCTTT CASSSPTGGSGVNTEAFF
medium-sized NA TRBJ1-2 TRBV29-1 TGCAGCGTCCCCCGTGGGACTTCTAATTTCAACTATGGCTACACCTTC CSVPRGTSNFNYGYTF
NA NA TRBJ1-2 TRBV5-1 TGCGCCAGCAGCTTGCGGACAGACTATGGCTACACCTTC CASSLRTDYGYTF
once NA TRBJ2-2 TRBV12-3/TRBV12-4 TGTGCTAGTGGTCCGGGACCCGGGGAGCTGTTTTTT CASGPGPGELFF
medium-sized NA TRBJ1-2 TRBV27 TGTGCCAGCAGCCTCAGGGGTAACTATGGCTACACCTTC CASSLRGNYGYTF
medium-sized NA TRBJ2-2 TRBV24-1 TGTGCCACCAGTGCCCCGAACACCGGGGAGCTGTTTTTT CATSAPNTGELFF
medium-sized TRBD2 TRBJ2-3 TRBV15 TGTGCCACCAGCCCCACCCGAGCTAGCGGGATAAGCACAGATACGCAGTATTTT CATSPTRASGISTDTQYF
medium-sized TRBD1 TRBJ2-1 TRBV19 TGTGCCAGTAGTTCCTACCGGGACAGGCAAAATGAGCAGTTCTTC CASSSYRDRQNEQFF
few NA TRBJ2-1 TRBV5-4 TGTGCCAGCAGCGTATTAAAGGGGGTCACAGGCGGTGAGCAGTTCTTC CASSVLKGVTGGEQFF
once NA TRBJ2-3 TRBV29-1 TGCAGCGTCCTTCTTAGCGATCCAGATACGCAGTATTTT CSVLLSDPDTQYF
NA TRBD2 TRBJ2-1 TRBV4-3 TGCGACAGCAGCCTCACCGGGACTAGCGGGAAGAATGAGCAGTTCTTC CDSSLTGTSGKNEQFF
NA NA TRBJ2-3 TRBV12-5 TGTGCTAGTGGCACAGGGATTAGGACAGATACGCAGTATTTT CASGTGIRTDTQYF
medium-sized NA TRBJ2-6 TRBV7-9 TGTGCCAGCAGCTTAGGGCAGGGTTCCGGGGCCAACGTCCTGACTTTC CASSLGQGSGANVLTF
NA NA TRBJ1-5 TRBV6-1 TGTGCCAGCAGTGATCGGGCAGGATATAGCAATCAGCCCCAGCATTTT CASSDRAGYSNQPQHF
NA TRBD1 TRBJ1-6 TRBV12-3/TRBV12-4 TGTGCCAGCAGTCAGGGACAGGGGCATAATTCACCCCTCCACTTT CASSQGQGHNSPLHF
NA NA TRBJ2-1 TRBV12-3/TRBV12-4 TGTGCCAGCTCCCCCGGCCCCAGAAGCTCCTACAATGAGCAGTTCTTC CASSPGPRSSYNEQFF
medium-sized NA TRBJ1-3 TRBV30 TGTGCCTGGAGTGTGCGGACTGGAAACACCATATATTTT CAWSVRTGNTIYF
medium-sized TRBD1 TRBJ2-7 TRBV19 TGTGCCAGTAGCACCGGGGACAGTGTCGGGGAGCAGTACTTC CASSTGDSVGEQYF
medium-sized NA TRBJ2-2 TRBV5-1 TGCGCCAGCAGCTTGGGTTCGGGGGATAACACCGGGGAGCTGTTTTTT CASSLGSGDNTGELFF
medium-sized TRBD2 TRBJ2-1 TRBV20-1 TGCAGTGCTAGGTCTCGGGGGGGGTATTACAATGAGCAGTTCTTC CSARSRGGYYNEQFF
NA NA TRBJ2-2 TRBV28 TGTGCCAGCAGTCTCCCGGACTTCTTGAACACCGGGGAGCTGTTTTTT CASSLPDFLNTGELFF
NA NA TRBJ1-4 TRBV5-4 TGTGCCAGCAGCTACGGGCAGCTTAATGAAAAACTGTTTTTT CASSYGQLNEKLFF
NA NA TRBJ2-7 TRBV4-1 TGCGCCAGCAGCCGCCCTGGGGGACATCGCTACGAGCAGTACTTC CASSRPGGHRYEQYF
few TRBD2 TRBJ2-7 TRBV24-1 TGTGCCACCAGTGATTCTAGCGGGAGGGACTACGAGCAGTACTTC CATSDSSGRDYEQYF
NA TRBD1 TRBJ1-1 TRBV20-1 TGCAGTGCTAGAGAGGGCGGGGACAGGGGCTTAAGGAACACTGAAGCTTTCTTT CSAREGGDRGLRNTEAFF
NA TRBD1 TRBJ1-5 TRBV28 TGTGCCAGCAGGGGCAGGGGGCTTCAGCTCCAGCATTTT CASRGRGLQLQHF
NA NA TRBJ1-1 TRBV7-6 TGTGCCAGCAGCTTAACGGCAAGGCGGGGGACTGAAGCTTTCTTT CASSLTARRGTEAFF
NA NA TRBJ1-2 TRBV5-1 TGCGCCAGCACCCAAACAGGGTGGAGCGGCTACACCTTC CASTQTGWSGYTF
medium-sized NA TRBJ2-5 TRBV12-3/TRBV12-4 TGTGCCAGCAGCTCTAAAACAGGAATGGAGACCCAGTACTTC CASSSKTGMETQYF
few NA TRBJ2-5 TRBV5-1 TGCGCCAGCAGCTTGTCGGGAGAGACCCAGTACTTC CASSLSGETQYF
medium-sized NA TRBJ2-3 TRBV30 TGTGCCTGGAGTGTAGGTTGGCCAAGCACAGATACGCAGTATTTT CAWSVGWPSTDTQYF
NA NA TRBJ1-2 TRBV5-4 TGTGCCAGCAGCTTGGGTGGAGACTATGGCTACACCTTC CASSLGGDYGYTF
NA TRBD2 TRBJ2-1 TRBV7-9 TGTGCCAGCAGCTTGAGACTAGCTGACAAGAGCTCCTACAATGAGCAGTTCTTC CASSLRLADKSSYNEQFF
NA TRBD1 TRBJ2-6 TRBV5-6 TGTGCCAGCAGCTCATACGGCCGGGACAGGGCCACCTCTGGGGCCAACGTCCTGACTTTC CASSSYGRDRATSGANVLTF
NA NA TRBJ2-5 TRBV28 TGTGCCAGCAGTCCCCACAGGGTATTACAAGAGACCCAGTACTTC CASSPHRVLQETQYF
few TRBD1 TRBJ2-7 TRBV12-3/TRBV12-4 TGTGCCAGCAGTTTCACGAGGGGGCAGGGCGAGCAGTACTTC CASSFTRGQGEQYF
few TRBD1 TRBJ1-3 TRBV28 TGTGCCAGCAGAAACAGGGGTGGAAACACCATATATTTT CASRNRGGNTIYF
NA NA TRBJ1-3 TRBV7-9 TGTGCCAGCAGCTTAGGAGTAGGCGCGAGCTCTGGAAACACCATATATTTT CASSLGVGASSGNTIYF
NA NA TRBJ1-5 TRBV6-2/TRBV6-3 TGTGCCAGCAATCAACATAGCAATCAGCCCCAGCATTTT CASNQHSNQPQHF
medium-sized TRBD2 TRBJ2-3 TRBV30 TGTGCCACCCCCCTGGGACTAGCGGGAGGGCCGAGTCGGCCAGATACGCAGTATTTT CATPLGLAGGPSRPDTQYF
few NA TRBJ1-5 TRBV19 TGTGCCAGTAGTTTTACACCGTCGTATAGCAATCAGCCCCAGCATTTT CASSFTPSYSNQPQHF
medium-sized NA TRBJ2-1 TRBV7-6 TGTGCCAGCAGCTTAGCGGCAGGGTCAGTATACAATGAGCAGTTCTTC CASSLAAGSVYNEQFF
medium-sized NA TRBJ2-5 TRBV29-1 TGCAGCGTTGAAACTGGTGGAGAGACCCAGTACTTC CSVETGGETQYF
medium-sized NA TRBJ1-1 TRBV19 TGTGCCAGTAGTATAAATACAGTGAACACTGAAGCTTTCTTT CASSINTVNTEAFF
NA TRBD1 TRBJ2-7 TRBV6-1 TGTGCCAGCAGACCGGGACAGGGACCCTACGAGCAGTACTTC CASRPGQGPYEQYF
medium-sized NA TRBJ2-6 TRBV30 TGTGCCTGGACCGCGGACAGATCCGGGGCCAACGTCCTGACTTTC CAWTADRSGANVLTF
medium-sized NA TRBJ2-1 TRBV5-4 TGTGCCAGCAGCTTGGGTCAGCTCAATGAGCAGTTCTTC CASSLGQLNEQFF
NA TRBD2 TRBJ2-2 TRBV6-2/TRBV6-3 TGTGCCAGCAGTCCTCCTCGACTAGCGGGAGGGAACACCGGGGAGCTGTTTTTT CASSPPRLAGGNTGELFF
NA NA TRBJ2-7 TRBV28 TGTGCCAGCGGGCCGTACAGGATCACCTACGAGCAGTACTTC CASGPYRITYEQYF
medium-sized TRBD1 TRBJ2-6 TRBV5-6 TGTGCCAGCGGGGACAGGGCCACCTCTGGGGCCAACGTCCTGACTTTC CASGDRATSGANVLTF
medium-sized NA TRBJ2-2 TRBV6-1 TGTGCCAGCAGTGAAGCCCTACTGCTACAGGCCCGCACCGGGGAGCTGTTTTTT CASSEALLLQARTGELFF
NA NA TRBJ1-1 TRBV18 TGTGCCAGCTCACCAACGGGCACTGAAGCTTTCTTT CASSPTGTEAFF
few TRBD2 TRBJ2-3 TRBV24-1 TGTGCCACCAGTGATTTTAGAGCGGGGGTGAGCACAGATACGCAGTATTTT CATSDFRAGVSTDTQYF
NA TRBD2 TRBJ2-2 TRBV6-4 TGTGCCAGCAGTGCAGGCGGGGGGGCGAACACCGGGGAGCTGTTTTTT CASSAGGGANTGELFF
once NA TRBJ2-1 TRBV19 TGTGCCAGTAGTATGGATGGGGGGGCCTATGAGCAGTTCTTC CASSMDGGAYEQFF
few NA TRBJ2-5 TRBV5-1 TGCGCCAGCAGCTATAGGGACGCGCCCCAGTACTTC CASSYRDAPQYF
few NA TRBJ1-4 TRBV28 TGTGCCAGCAGTTTCCGGCACGCAACTAATGAAAAACTGTTTTTT CASSFRHATNEKLFF